The T cell receptor (beta chain) under discussion was sequenced for a study of cytomegalovirus exposure and HLA in healthy donors. Across the whole study: Membership in the Caucasian-associated ancestry cluster was found for 81% of about 430 genotyped donors.

PCR amplification relied on 60 Vbeta primers (plus 13 Jbeta primers). Data came from immunoSEQ multiplex PCR; TCRdb stores just in-frame clones and leaves some out. This table holds some 180,000 clones, roughly 9.5% found once. V was clipped by 9 bases and J by 4 bases, with 16 bases between them. The CDR3 is 14 amino acids. Germline lookup yields CDR1 LNHDA and CDR2 SQIVND (reference sequence). A few counts support this clone. The target antigen is unknown. General study findings and limits: In an earlier analysis, about 87% or about 30%: the productive usage of most TCR beta V segments. There were several of the most significant clusters that appeared linked to common viral pathogens in a later analysis.

V gene TRBV19 combines with J gene TRBJ1-5, with D maybe TRBD1 (6 bases). Sequencing was done on a sample of PBMCs. The clonotype originates from a woman in her thirties in good health and CMV-seropositive. The CDR3 reads CASAGTRNNQPQHF. CDR3 sequence (DNA): TGTGCCAGCGCCGGGACAAGAAATAATCAGCCCCAGCATTTT.